The source of this T cell receptor (beta chain) is a study of blood T cell repertoires in COVID-19. The wider study: Material from acute and convalescent COVID-19 was sourced from the United States, Italy and Spain. PBMCs, B-cell-depleted T cells, or T cells were the source of the cDNA or gDNA that made up the material.

The CDR3 runs 15 residues. In germline, CDR1 is SGHRS, CDR2 YFSETQ. Trimming cost V 2 bases and J 0 bases, with 11 bases left between them. Original processing methods: Nucleated cell counts were estimated from reference gene primer amplification. Sequencing was performed with immunoSEQ multiplex PCR; in TCRdb, only in-frame clones are kept and a portion is missing. The DNA was the basis for D and trimming; V, J and clone size are from that table. The top ten clones hold 9.9% of a sample with approximately 340,000 clones, roughly 87% of them seen once. This TCR was sampled from a man younger than 45 with COVID-19, enrolled during active disease. The sequencing input was peripheral blood. The rearrangement uses TRBV5-1 and TRBJ1-1, with a possible D match to TRBD1 (6 bases). CDR3 bases: TGCGCCAGCAGCTTCGGGGACAATCTGAACACTGAAGCTTTCTTT. As protein: CASSFGDNLNTEAFF. The full variable domain, with the rest looked up from reference TRBV5-1 and TRBJ1-1, is KAGVTQTPRYLIKTRGQQVTLSCSPISGHRSVSWYQQTPGQGLQFLFEYFSETQRNKGNFPGRFSGRQFSNSRSEMNVSTLELGDSALYLCASSFGDNLNTEAFFGQGTRLTVV.